This T cell receptor beta chain was captured by sequencing in a study of shared T cell receptors in the human thymus. This CDR3 has 11 residues. V dropped 6 bases and J dropped 7 bases, with 10 bases sitting between them. Germline V lookup: CDR1 MDHEN, CDR2 SYDVKM. Assay used: immunoSEQ multiplex PCR; TCRdb lists only in-frame clones, some missing. The repertoire holds about 660,000 clones, with 85% to 90% as singletons. The same sample was also used in a study of human thymus T cells. That source notes: Serving as donors were healthy Finnish infants, each of whom was having open corrective surgery for congenital heart defects. The thymus tissue came from resections taken during corrective heart surgery. Biased V and J segment usage appeared in thymus and peripheral blood.

V gene TRBV28 combines with J gene TRBJ2-7, with D hard to call. Sequenced input: thymocytes. This receptor was obtained from a boy younger than two with a congenital heart defect. The CDR3 DNA follows: TGTGCCAGCAGCCGCCAGAGGGAGCAGTACTTC. Amino acids: CASSRQREQYF.